The 6 T cell receptor beta chains below were found in one sample sequenced in a study of Ad26.COV2.S vaccination and SARS-CoV-2 variants. Libraries were prepared by immunoSEQ multiplex PCR; TCRdb keeps only in-frame clonotypes and omits some of them. Found here are some 350,000 clones, about 85% of them singletons; the top ten hold roughly 3.3%. Specified treatment: approximately 18 received Ad26.COV2.S at low or high dose, single or two shots; roughly 5 received placebo; per-sample allocation not given. Material that was analyzed had been drawn on day 63 after the first vaccine or placebo injection. Material: peripheral blood, obtained in a trial of Ad26.COV2.S vaccine versus placebo. All receptors derive from a person between 18 and 65 years old who received the Ad26.COV2.S COVID-19 vaccine or a placebo.

V gene TRBV30 combines with J gene TRBJ2-5, with TRBD2 identical over 8 bases. The CDR3 covers 15 residues. The J segment lost 7 bases and the V segment lost 0 bases, leaving 10 bases of the junction unmatched. From germline, CDR1 is GTSNPN and CDR2 SVGIG (reference sequence). In DNA form, the CDR3 reads TGTGCCTGGAGTGTTGAAACGGGAGGGGATCGGACCCAGTACTTC. Translating gives CAWSVETGGDRTQYF.

The chain recombines TRBV27 with TRBJ2-1; 11 bases match TRBD2. V was clipped by 5 bases and J by 9 bases; unmatched bases: 9. This CDR3 contains 15 residues. The germline V gene has CDR1 MNHEY and CDR2 SMNVEV (reference sequence). CDR3 sequence: CASSDSGRAPTEQFF. The CDR3 DNA follows: TGTGCCAGCAGTGATAGCGGGAGGGCCCCCACTGAGCAGTTCTTC.

The chain couples TRBV24-1 to TRBJ2-1; 14 bases agree with TRBD2. This CDR3 has 17 residues. J was trimmed by 8 bases and V by 4 bases; bases with no gene match: 9. Germline CDR1 reads KGHDR; CDR2 reads SFDVKD. The CDR3 DNA reads as TGTGCCACCAGTGACCCGGGACTAGCGGGAGTAGGTGATGAGCAGTTCTTC. The encoded protein is CATSDPGLAGVGDEQFF.

DNA for the CDR3: TGTGCCAGCGGACAGCTGAACACTGAAGCTTTCTTT. It encodes CASGQLNTEAFF. The chain employs TRBV18 and TRBJ1-1, with D possibly TRBD1 on 6 matching bases. Germline CDR1 and CDR2: KGHSH and LQKENI. The V and J ends lost 8 bases and 0 bases respectively, with 7 bases between them. The CDR3 has 12 amino acids.

The gene calls are TRBV3-1 (or the pseudogene TRBV3-2) and TRBJ1-4, with 7 positions matching TRBD1. This CDR3 spans 15 amino acids. J was trimmed by 5 bases and V by 4 bases; bases with no gene match: 7. In germline, CDR1 is LGHDT, CDR2 YNNKEL (reference sequence). CDR3 loop: CASSPMGQKNEKLFF. Here the CDR3 DNA reads TGTGCCAGCAGCCCAATGGGACAGAAGAATGAAAAACTGTTTTTT.

The chain is built from TRBV5-4 and TRBJ2-7; 7 nucleotides agree with TRBD1. The CDR3 consists of 14 residues. CDR1 is SGHNT and CDR2 is YYREEE in the germline V gene (reference sequence). V shed 4 bases, J shed 1 base, and the junction held 5 bases outside the gene matches. CDR3 sequence: CASSPGQRSYEQYF. CDR3 in DNA: TGTGCCAGCAGCCCGGGACAGAGATCCTACGAGCAGTACTTC.